This T cell receptor beta chain is from a study of blood T cell repertoires in COVID-19. Study overall: Samples of COVID-19 (acute and convalescent) were obtained from the United States, Italy and Spain. T cells, B-cell-depleted T cells, or PBMCs provided the cDNA or gDNA that served as material.

The CDR3 covers 15 residues. CDR1 is LGHNA and CDR2 is YNFKEQ in the germline V gene. V shed 4 bases, J shed 0 bases, and the junction held 2 bases outside the gene matches. In the study's own analysis: Amplification with reference gene primers provided the estimates of nucleated cell counts. Profiled with immunoSEQ multiplex PCR; TCRdb holds only in-frame clones, not every one. V and J calls and clone size are as listed in that table; D and trimming were resolved from the DNA. Seen here are about 190,000 clones, 80% observed once, and the top ten hold 6.9%. This clone has only a few counts. The chain links TRBV4-2 to TRBJ2-5; 10 bases are a match to TRBD1. Sequenced: peripheral blood. This sequence was found in a man aged 55-75 years with acute or convalescent COVID-19. CDR3 protein: CASSRTGGYQETQYF. The CDR3 DNA is TGTGCCAGCAGCCGGACAGGGGGGTACCAAGAGACCCAGTACTTC.